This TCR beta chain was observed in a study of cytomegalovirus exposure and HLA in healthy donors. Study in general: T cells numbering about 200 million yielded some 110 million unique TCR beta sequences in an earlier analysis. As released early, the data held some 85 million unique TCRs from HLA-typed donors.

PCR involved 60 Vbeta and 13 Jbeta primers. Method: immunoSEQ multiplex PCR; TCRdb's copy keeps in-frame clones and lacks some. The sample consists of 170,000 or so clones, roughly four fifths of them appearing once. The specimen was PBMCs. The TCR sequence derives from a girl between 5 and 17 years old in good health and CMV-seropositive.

DNA for the CDR3: TGTGCCAGCTCACCACCTTCAGGACAGAACACTGAAGCTTTCTTT. It codes for CASSPPSGQNTEAFF. This sequence joins TRBV18 and TRBJ1-1; maybe TRBD1 (5 bases). V gave up 0 bases and J gave up 1 base, with 9 bases separating them. Germline CDR1 and CDR2: KGHSH and LQKENI. The CDR3 length is 15 residues.